The 23 T cell receptor beta chains presented below share a single source sample, sequenced in a study of molecular identifiers for immune sequencing clone quantification (dated by TCRdb to the late 2010s). The library was prepared using PCR. TCRdb lists the instrument as Illumina HiSeq 4000. TCRdb reran the public reads through fastp at Q25 and MiXCR, keeping productive beta chains. Identical CDR3 proteins give one entry, which carries the most common genes and DNA. Counted in this sample were around 89,000 distinct CDR3 sequences; around 19% of them appeared once. The ten largest clones add up to roughly 0.89% of the sample. The sample taken for sequencing was naive CD8+ T cells from blood, with Jurkat cell RNA spiked in. The sample's cell subset or site, from its label and the paper: FACS-sorted CD8+CD4-CCR7+CD45RA+ naive T cells. The receptor source for this set is a human donor in good health. Some libraries in this study had Jurkat cell RNA spiked in.

This clonotype was recorded many times. V usage is TRBV27 and J usage is TRBJ2-2; no clear D gene. This CDR3 is 12 amino acids long. Germline V gene data show CDR1 as MNHEY and CDR2 as SMNVEV (reference sequence). Trimming stripped 3 bases from V and 7 bases from J, with 6 bases between. In DNA form, the CDR3 reads TGTGCCAGCAGTTTTTTTGGCGGGGAGCTGTTTTTT. This translates into CASSFFGGELFF.

In this sample, this clonotype turned up many times. The chain joins TRBV16 to TRBJ2-4; D unclear. Germline values: CDR1 KGHSY, CDR2 FQNENV. This CDR3 is built from 16 residues. The ends were cut back, 0 bases at V and 4 bases at J, with 13 bases in the middle. CDR3 amino acids: CASSQSSTEGKNIQYF. The DNA of the CDR3 is TGTGCCAGCAGCCAATCGTCGACCGAAGGAAAAAACATTCAGTACTTC.

Note on this clonotype: A single base separates this from a much larger clone, so it may be a read error. The chain carries TRBV13 and TRBJ1-1, with unresolved D. The CDR3 spans 16 residues. V was pared by 5 bases and J by 3 bases, with 19 bases between. Germline CDR1 is PRHDT and CDR2 is FYEKMQ (reference sequence). DNA for the CDR3: TGTGCCAGCAGCCGATATGGGATACCCCAACACACTGAAGCTTTCTTT. Translation gives CASSRYGIPQHTEAFF.

This clonotype was found many times. The chain couples TRBV20-1 to TRBJ2-7; no reliable D call. This CDR3 region has 13 residues. Trimming left V 3 bases short and J 3 bases short, with 12 bases between. Per the germline V gene, CDR1 is DFQATT and CDR2 is SNEGSKA (reference sequence). This CDR3 reads CSARNLEHYEQYF. The CDR3 DNA reads as TGCAGTGCTAGGAACCTCGAGCACTACGAGCAGTACTTC.

This clonotype was detected many times. This chain uses TRBV2 with TRBJ2-6; 7 bases agree with TRBD1. This CDR3 is 17 amino acids long. Looked up from germline, CDR1 is SNHLY and CDR2 is FYNNEI. Germline trimming cut 8 bases from V and 0 bases from J; bases unmatched to any gene: 10. CDR3 region: CASSVDRPSSGANVLTF. CDR3 sequence (DNA): TGTGCCAGCTCAGTGGACAGGCCCAGCTCTGGGGCCAACGTCCTGACTTTC.

In its sample, this clonotype was seen many times. This sequence joins TRBV4-2 and TRBJ1-4; D is ambiguous. The CDR3 contains 16 residues. Per germline, CDR1 LGHNA and CDR2 YNFKEQ. The V gene lost 4 bases and the J gene lost 2 bases, with 14 bases spanning the gap. The CDR3 DNA sequence: TGTGCCAGCAGCCGCATACCCGATGCTACTAATGAAAAACTGTTTTTT. Translated: CASSRIPDATNEKLFF.

The table lists this clonotype with a count of one. This could be a read error, since a much larger clone is one nucleotide away. This chain joins TRBV6-2 or TRBV6-3 and TRBJ2-5; no reliable D call. There are 15 residues in the CDR3. Germline V gene lookup returns CDR1 MNHEY and CDR2 SVGEGT. The chain's CDR3 is CAGSYGQAAKETQYF. In DNA form, the CDR3 reads TGTGCCGGCAGTTACGGTCAGGCAGCAAAAGAGACCCAGTACTTC.

The chain links TRBV7-9 to TRBJ2-3, with 9 bases aligning to TRBD2. V was pared by 1 base and J by 5 bases, with 10 bases of the junction left unmatched. Germline CDR1 and CDR2: SEHNR and FQNEAQ (reference sequence). This CDR3 spans 17 amino acids. The CDR3 region has the DNA TGTGCCAGCAGCTTAGGCGCAGCGGGGGGCGATCGAGATACGCAGTATTTT. This codes for CASSLGAAGGDRDTQYF.

This clonotype was seen many times. The gene calls are TRBV30 and TRBJ2-7; D tentatively fits TRBD1 or TRBD2 (5 bases each). The CDR3 is made up of 13 amino acids. Looked up from germline, CDR1 is GTSNPN and CDR2 is SVGIG (reference sequence). V was cut by 2 bases and J by 3 bases, with 11 bases left in between. CDR3 in DNA: TGTGCCTGGAGTTCCGGGGCCGTCTACGAGCAGTACTTC. Residues: CAWSSGAVYEQYF. Supplemented by reference TRBV30 and TRBJ2-7, the full variable domain reads SQTIHQWPATLVQPVGSPLSLECTVEGTSNPNLYWYRQAAGRGLQLLFYSVGIGQISSEVPQNLSASRPQDRQFILSSKKLLLSDSGFYLCAWSSGAVYEQYFGPGTRLTVT.

There are many counts of this clonotype. This sequence joins TRBV6-5 and TRBJ1-1, with a tentative D call TRBD1 (6 bases). The CDR3 is 15 residues long. Germline V gene data show CDR1 as MNHEY and CDR2 as SVGAGI. V was trimmed by 0 bases and J by 1 base, leaving 9 bases between them. The CDR3 sequence: CASSYSDSPNTEAFF. The CDR3 region has the DNA TGTGCCAGCAGTTACTCGGACAGCCCGAACACTGAAGCTTTCTTT.

This clonotype was detected many times. The V and J genes are TRBV6-2 or TRBV6-3 and TRBJ2-7; 9 bases fit TRBD2. CDR3 length equals 14 residues. The V segment lost 2 bases and the J segment 3 bases; nucleotides outside the gene matches: 2. From germline, CDR1 is MNHEY and CDR2 SVGEGT. CDR3 coding DNA: TGTGCCAGCAGTTACGGCGGGAGGGGCTACGAGCAGTACTTC. It codes for CASSYGGRGYEQYF.

Ten or more counts support this clonotype. The rearrangement links TRBV6-5 to TRBJ1-3; no reliable D call. Trimming removed 6 bases from V and 0 bases from J, with 15 bases in between. Germline V CDR1 and CDR2: MNHEY, SVGAGI. There are 16 residues in the CDR3. The DNA of the CDR3 is TGTGCCAGCAGGCCTCCCATAGGAGACTCTGGAAACACCATATATTTT. Translation: CASRPPIGDSGNTIYF.

For this clonotype: Compared with germline, one end of the junction differs, possibly owing to a read error. The chain uses TRBV13 and TRBJ2-4, with D unresolved. In germline, CDR1 is PRHDT, CDR2 FYEKMQ (reference sequence). The CDR3 has 15 residues. The CDR3 nucleotides read TGTGCCAGCGGCTTAGTGGCAGGAGCCAAAAACATTCAGTACTTC. Translating it yields CASGLVAGAKNIQYF.

This clonotype was detected many times. The chain employs TRBV4-1 and TRBJ1-1; 7 nucleotides line up with TRBD1. The germline CDR1 and CDR2 sequences are MGHRA and YSYEKL. The CDR3 has 16 amino acids. With V trimmed by 1 base and J by 5 bases, 10 bases remained unmatched. The CDR3 nucleotides are TGCGCCAGCAGCCAAGGGCAGGGGGGGATCTGGACTGAAGCTTTCTTT. Its protein is CASSQGQGGIWTEAFF.

This clonotype has just one count. Possible read error: a much larger clone is one base away. This chain uses TRBV27 with TRBJ2-3; 10 nucleotides match TRBD2. Germline V gene data show CDR1 as MNHEY and CDR2 as SMNVEV (reference sequence). CDR3 size: 16 residues. CDR3 sequence reads: CAGSFLSGRSTNTQYF. As DNA, the CDR3 is TGTGCCGGCAGTTTCCTTAGCGGGAGGTCGACAAATACGCAGTATTTT.

The sample holds many counts of this clonotype. The genes are TRBV6-5 and TRBJ2-7; D is perhaps TRBD1 (5 bases). V gave up 2 bases and J gave up 2 bases, with 10 bases separating them. This CDR3 comprises 14 residues. Germline values: CDR1 MNHEY, CDR2 SVGAGI. CDR3 DNA sequence: TGTGCCAGCAGTTACCAGACAGAGACCTACGAGCAGTACTTC. Translated: CASSYQTETYEQYF.

This clonotype was found a few times. The chain is built from TRBV3-1 and TRBJ2-5, with D uncertain. Germline V gives CDR1 LGHDT, CDR2 YNNKEL (reference sequence). V was pared by 4 bases and J by 2 bases, with 8 bases between. The CDR3 length is 13 residues. The CDR3 sequence: CASSLPPQETQYF. Here the CDR3 DNA reads TGTGCCAGCAGCCTACCACCTCAAGAGACCCAGTACTTC.

In its sample, this clonotype was seen many times. The chain has TRBV20-1 and TRBJ2-2; 12 bases fit TRBD2. Germline V gives CDR1 DFQATT, CDR2 SNEGSKA (reference sequence). The CDR3 sequence is 16 residues long. With V trimmed by 7 bases and J by 0 bases, 6 bases remained unmatched. DNA of the CDR3: TGCAGTGTGGGACTAGCGGGCTCCGCGAACACCGGGGAGCTGTTTTTT. Amino acid sequence: CSVGLAGSANTGELFF.

In its sample, this clonotype was seen many times. The rearrangement joins TRBV21-1 to TRBJ2-2; the table's D gene call, TRBD2, was not cross checked with the DNA. TRBV21-1 is termed a pseudogene. The CDR3 is 16 residues long. The CDR3 DNA follows: TGTGCCAGCAGTCAGGCCTGGAGGAGGGATCCCGGGGAGCTGTTTTTT. It translates to CASSQAWRRDPGELFF.

This clonotype occurred many times. The V call is TRBV19, the J call TRBJ2-7; 16 bases agree with TRBD2. The ends lost 5 bases at V and 3 bases at J; junction bases unmatched: 4. This CDR3 comprises 16 residues. Looked up from germline, CDR1 is LNHDA and CDR2 is SQIVND (reference sequence). CDR3 coding DNA: TGTGCCAGTAGTCCGGGACTAGCGGGAGGGTTCTACGAGCAGTACTTC. Its protein product is CASSPGLAGGFYEQYF.

This clonotype appeared many times. The chain recombines TRBV19 with TRBJ2-7, with TRBD1 matching 9 bases. Germline CDR1 and CDR2: LNHDA and SQIVND (reference sequence). The length of the CDR3 is 15 residues. Trimming took 6 bases from V and 3 from J; bases not matched to a gene: 9. The CDR3 here is CASSPGTGRNYEQYF. Written as DNA, the CDR3 is TGTGCCAGTAGCCCGGGGACAGGGCGCAACTACGAGCAGTACTTC.

This clonotype showed up many times. V and J are TRBV7-9 and TRBJ2-7; TRBD1 might be the D (6 bases). This CDR3 comprises 14 residues. Deletions cut 0 bases from V and 3 bases from J, with 9 bases between. Germline V gene sequence: CDR1 SEHNR, CDR2 FQNEAQ (reference sequence). The CDR3, as DNA: TGTGCCAGCAGCTTAGCCGGGACAATCTACGAGCAGTACTTC. This gives the protein CASSLAGTIYEQYF.

The chain uses TRBV11-2 and TRBJ2-5; 8 bases agree with TRBD1. This CDR3 is 13 amino acids long. The V and J ends lost 4 bases and 4 bases, in that order; junction bases with no gene match: 2. Germline V gene data show CDR1 as SGHAT and CDR2 as FQNNGV. The CDR3 sequence: CASSSGTGETQYF. For the CDR3, the DNA is TGTGCCAGCAGCTCCGGGACAGGAGAGACCCAGTACTTC.